The rows below give T cell receptor beta chains drawn from one sample of a study of shared clonotypes between healthy human individuals. Assay used: immunoSEQ multiplex PCR; TCRdb lists only in-frame clones, some missing. The sample shows about 590,000 clones, 95% to 96% of them seen only once. The specimen sequenced was naive CD8+ T cells sorted from blood. The origin of the receptors is a woman in her 30s in good health. Both conserved end residues are part of each CDR3. Fields, in order: D gene, clone size, V gene, CDR3 length, J gene, CDR3 DNA, CDR3 protein. A D gene is named only where the DNA matches it firmly. Clone size is stated in some rows and not others, as once, few, many or a class when expanded.

.	.	TRBV28	15	TRBJ1-3	TGTGCCAGCAGCGACCCGGGGAGCTCTGGAAACACCATATATTTT	CASSDPGSSGNTIYF
.	.	TRBV5-1	12	TRBJ2-1	TGCGCCAGCAGCCTTCCGGGGGATGAGCAGTTCTTC	CASSLPGDEQFF
.	once	TRBV19	15	TRBJ2-7	TGTGCCAGTAGTATGCTTGCAGGGGCTGGCTACGAGCAGTACTTC	CASSMLAGAGYEQYF
.	.	TRBV7-9	13	TRBJ2-7	TGTGCCAGCAGCCCTCCCAGGGTCTACGAGCAGTACTTC	CASSPPRVYEQYF
.	once	TRBV7-9	13	TRBJ2-7	TGTGCCAGCAGCTTAGCGCACTCCTACGAGCAGTACTTC	CASSLAHSYEQYF
.	.	TRBV23-1	11	TRBJ2-7	TGCGCCAGCAGTTTTAACTACGAGCAGTACTTC	CASSFNYEQYF
TRBD2	.	TRBV6-5	14	TRBJ2-1	TGTGCCAGCAGTTACTCGGGGATAGCGGGAGAGCAGTTCTTC	CASSYSGIAGEQFF
.	once	TRBV9	15	TRBJ2-5	TGTGCCAGCAGCATTTCGGGACGCCATGGGGAGACCCAGTACTTC	CASSISGRHGETQYF
.	.	TRBV29-1	11	TRBJ2-7	TGCAGCGTTACAGATTCCTACGAGCAGTACTTC	CSVTDSYEQYF
TRBD2	.	TRBV29-1	17	TRBJ2-1	TGCAGCGTCACCGGGACTAGCGGGAGGGCTTCCTACAATGAGCAGTTCTTC	CSVTGTSGRASYNEQFF
TRBD2	.	TRBV7-9	15	TRBJ2-1	TGTGCCAGCAGCCGCACTAGCGGGAGCTACAATGAGCAGTTCTTC	CASSRTSGSYNEQFF
.	few	TRBV28	15	TRBJ1-5	TGTGCCAGCAGTCTCCGGCCAGAGGGCAATCAGCCCCAGCATTTT	CASSLRPEGNQPQHF
.	.	TRBV25-1	14	TRBJ2-1	TGTGCCAGCAGTGATGTAAGCTCCTACAATGAGCAGTTCTTC	CASSDVSSYNEQFF
.	few	TRBV11-3	13	TRBJ2-3	TGTGCCAGCAGCTCGGGAAGCACAGATACGCAGTATTTT	CASSSGSTDTQYF
.	once	TRBV7-6	17	TRBJ2-1	TGTGCCAGCAGCTTAGCGGTGCCTCCCCGGGGCTACAATGAGCAGTTCTTC	CASSLAVPPRGYNEQFF
TRBD1	once	TRBV27	15	TRBJ1-4	TGTGCCAGCAGTCCCGGGACAGGGGAGTTTGAAAAACTGTTTTTT	CASSPGTGEFEKLFF
.	.	TRBV11-2	13	TRBJ1-2	TGTGCCAGCAACCGAGCTCAGGAGAGGGGCTACACCTTC	CASNRAQERGYTF
.	.	TRBV27	13	TRBJ2-3	TGTGCCAGCACCTTCCGGGGGCTAAATACGCAGTATTTT	CASTFRGLNTQYF
TRBD2	.	TRBV7-3	14	TRBJ2-3	TGTGCCAGCAGCTTTAGCGGGAGTTCAGATACGCAGTATTTT	CASSFSGSSDTQYF
TRBD2	.	TRBV2	13	TRBJ2-1	TGTGCCAGCTCTAGCGGGAGAATCAATGAGCAGTTCTTC	CASSSGRINEQFF
TRBD1	.	TRBV2	14	TRBJ1-6	TGTGCCAGCAGACCGGGACAGGGAAATTCACCCCTCCACTTT	CASRPGQGNSPLHF
.	.	TRBV1	16	TRBJ2-5	TGCACCAGCCGGCGACTAGCGGGGCTATACCAAGAGACCCAGTACTTC	CTSRRLAGLYQETQYF
.	.	TRBV27	13	TRBJ1-2	TGTGCCACCTCTGAGGGGATTGGCTATGGCTACACCTTC	CATSEGIGYGYTF
.	.	TRBV28	14	TRBJ2-5	TGTGCCAGCACCCAGGCTGGCGGCAAAGAGACCCAGTACTTC	CASTQAGGKETQYF
TRBD1	.	TRBV5-4	16	TRBJ1-4	TGTGCCAGCAGCTTGAAATTGGGACAGGGGAATGAAAAACTGTTTTTT	CASSLKLGQGNEKLFF
.	.	TRBV6-6	16	TRBJ1-2	TGTGCCAGCAGTTATACCCCGACAGATTCTAACTATGGCTACACCTTC	CASSYTPTDSNYGYTF
.	.	TRBV29-1	16	TRBJ2-1	TGCAGCGTTGAGGACCCCCAGACGGCAGATTACAATGAGCAGTTCTTC	CSVEDPQTADYNEQFF
TRBD1	.	TRBV29-1	13	TRBJ2-7	TGCAGCGTTGTTGGGACAGGAGGATACGAGCAGTACTTC	CSVVGTGGYEQYF
.	once	TRBV4-1	15	TRBJ2-1	TGCGCCAGCAGCTTACTCTCGACTGGCATCTATGAGCGGTTCTTC	CASSLLSTGIYERFF
.	.	TRBV28	15	TRBJ2-7	TGTGCCAGCAACACCCTATGGAGAGACGGGTACGAGCAGTACTTC	CASNTLWRDGYEQYF
.	.	TRBV27	14	TRBJ1-1	TGTGCCAGCTCCCGGTCGGGGGAGGGCACTGAAGCTTTCTTT	CASSRSGEGTEAFF
TRBD2	.	TRBV27	14	TRBJ2-7	TGTGCCAGTCTAGCGGGAGGCCCTACGTACGAGCAGTACTTC	CASLAGGPTYEQYF
.	.	TRBV5-1	14	TRBJ2-7	TGCGCCAGCAGCGGGGACCTCGACTCCTACGAGCAGTACTTC	CASSGDLDSYEQYF
.	.	TRBV6-5	11	TRBJ2-5	TGTGCCAGCTCTGGGGGCGAGACCCAGTACTTC	CASSGGETQYF
.	once	TRBV13	15	TRBJ2-7	TGTGCCAGCAGCTTAGGCTGGGACGGCCAACCAGATCAGTACTTC	CASSLGWDGQPDQYF
.	.	TRBV7-3	12	TRBJ1-1	TGTGCCAGCAGAGCTCCGGGGGGCGCAGCTTTCTTT	CASRAPGGAAFF
.	.	TRBV11-1	15	TRBJ2-1	TGTGCCAGCAGCTTACAGGAGGGCTGGCGCAATGAGCAGTTCTTC	CASSLQEGWRNEQFF
.	.	TRBV15	14	TRBJ1-2	TGTGCCACCAGCACCCTGGGCGGGGACTATGGCTACACCTTC	CATSTLGGDYGYTF
.	.	TRBV6-5	13	TRBJ1-2	TGTGCCAGCAGCGATGACAGCGGCTATGGCTACACCTTC	CASSDDSGYGYTF
TRBD1	.	TRBV7-9	15	TRBJ2-5	TGTGCCAGCAGCTTTCCTCGGGACAGGGGAGAGACCCAGTACTTC	CASSFPRDRGETQYF
TRBD2	.	TRBV2	18	TRBJ2-7	TGTGCCAGCACCGAAGGTGGGCTAGCGGGAGACTACTCCTACGAGCAGTACTTC	CASTEGGLAGDYSYEQYF